The 4 T cell receptor beta chains given below trace back to one sample, sequenced in a study of neurological immune-mediated disorders. One entry per CDR3 protein, called by TCRdb with MiXCR from the 5' RACE reads. This table holds tens of thousands of distinct CDR3 sequences, roughly an eighth found once. Documented time point: longitudinal time-point 1 (baseline). The sequencing sample was made of PBMCs. Every receptor here comes from a female donor with HTLV-1-associated myelopathy (HAM/TSP).

This clonotype was picked up many times. V gene TRBV5-6 combines with J gene TRBJ2-7; maybe TRBD1 (5 bases). CDR3 length: 16 residues. V was clipped by 4 bases and J by 0 bases, with 17 bases between them. Germline values: CDR1 SGHDT, CDR2 YYEEEE. CDR3 residues: CASSGAAVRSSYEQYF. DNA of the CDR3: TGTGCCAGCAGCGGGGCTGCGGTTAGGAGCTCCTACGAGCAGTACTTC.

This clonotype was seen repeatedly, ten times or more. Written as DNA, the CDR3 is TGCAGTGCTAGAGATCGTGGCAGGAGCGGAAACACCATATATTTT. Translated: CSARDRGRSGNTIYF. This chain connects TRBV20-1 to TRBJ1-3; D not certain. Germline values: CDR1 DFQATT, CDR2 SNEGSKA (reference sequence). The CDR3 consists of 15 residues. V lost 0 bases and J 4 bases, leaving 13 bases between the germline ends.

This clonotype was seen many times. The gene calls are TRBV7-2 and TRBJ1-5; the match to TRBD1 covers 7 bases. With V trimmed by 5 bases and J by 2 bases, 3 bases remained unmatched. The CDR3 extends over 14 amino acids. Per germline, CDR1 SGHTA and CDR2 FQGNSA. CDR3 residues: CASSHGQGNQPQHF. Here the CDR3 DNA reads TGTGCCAGCAGCCACGGACAGGGCAATCAGCCCCAGCATTTT.

This clonotype was recorded a few times. The chain has TRBV5-6 and TRBJ2-7; D may be TRBD1 (6 bases). There are 13 residues in the CDR3. Between the trimmed V and J ends, which lost 4 bases and 6 bases, there was a span of 14 bases. Germline CDR1 is SGHDT and CDR2 is YYEEEE. The CDR3 region is CASSRTRGSEQYF. In DNA, the CDR3 is TGTGCCAGCAGCCGGACCAGGGGAAGCGAGCAGTACTTC.